The T cell receptor (beta chain) under discussion was sequenced for a study of blood T cell repertoires in COVID-19 (TCRdb year 2020). At the level of the whole study: The collaborator samples originated in the United States, Italy and Spain and spanned the acute and convalescent phases of COVID-19. The material from the prospective study consisted of cDNA or gDNA derived from T cells, B-cell-depleted T cells, or PBMCs. Where available, HLA class I and class II types were obtained from metadata supplied by the sample provider rather than from assay-based typing. The dataset comprised deeply sampled blood TCRbeta repertoires from subjects exposed to, actively infected with, or recovered from COVID-19. The samples were drawn from two sources: the first 160 participants of the ongoing ImmuneRACE study, and over 950 subjects contributed by 6 global collaborators. The repertoires were made available in a free public database intended to serve as a resource for research on the immune response to SARS-CoV-2. A de-identified subject ID, COVID-19 status, age in years and sex were almost always included in the sample metadata.

Compared with germline, V lacks 3 bases and J lacks 2 bases; bases without a gene match: 3. As encoded in the germline V gene (reference sequence), CDR1 is SEHNR while CDR2 is FQNEAQ. The CDR3, from cysteine to phenylalanine, totals 15 residues. CDR3 DNA is the only sequence kept; it has 45 bases, read in frame from the first base. The paper as a whole reports these results and caveats: The amount of clinical and demographic metadata varied by source and participant and was provided uncurated.

The immunoSEQ Assay, a bias-controlled multiplex PCR, was used to amplify TCRbeta CDR3 regions from genomic DNA. In the authors' own workflow: Nucleated cell counts per sample were estimated from amplification of reference gene primers within the assay. To quantify the absolute abundance of each unique TCRbeta CDR3 rearrangement, sequence reads were collapsed and filtered. Productive Simpson clonality was computed per sample as the square root of Simpson's diversity index over productive rearrangements. Drawn from immuneACCESS, this table holds only the in-frame rearrangements with V and J called that TCRdb kept. Clones are partly lost; checked studies trace under half to an unresolved V gene and leave the rest unexplained. For V, J and clone size, that table is used; D and trimming come from the DNA. The sample records roughly 41,000 clones, over 75% of which are singletons. The ten largest clones represent approximately 40% of the sample.

Each collaborating institution followed its own protocols to collect whole blood in K2EDTA tubes. For TCRbeta analysis, collaborators shipped samples in one of three forms: frozen whole blood, isolated PBMCs, or DNA extracted from either of those sample types. Remarks on this clone: It lacks a known antigen. Within one base of it there is no much larger clone, and no base qualities were kept.

This chain is built from TRBV7-9 and TRBJ2-1; 8 nucleotides in the junction match TRBD1. Sequenced: peripheral blood. This TCR came from a woman older than 75 with acute or convalescent COVID-19. CDR3 region: CASSFQGATYNEQFF. The nucleotide sequence is given as TGTGCCAGCAGCTTTCAGGGGGCAACCTACAATGAGCAGTTCTTC.